This TCR beta chain comes out of a study of T cells in Graves' hyperthyroidism and ophthalmopathy. In this sample, this clonotype turned up many times. What was amplified from RNA transcripts were TCR beta CDR3 regions. First-round RT-PCR targeting the TCR CDR3 was performed with the HTBI primer set. MiXCR was run by TCRdb on the multiplex PCR reads, yielding one entry per CDR3 protein. Of about 380,000 distinct CDR3 sequences in the sample, 13% were seen once. This CDR3 region has 14 residues. With V trimmed by 6 bases and J by 6 bases, 0 bases remained unmatched. Germline assignment: CDR1 SGHTA and CDR2 FQGNSA.

This TCR came from a man aged 25-45 years with Graves' hyperthyroidism that later progressed to Graves' ophthalmopathy. The sample taken for sequencing was blood. This chain connects TRBV7-2 to TRBJ2-2; 14 bases are a match to TRBD2. DNA of the CDR3: TGTGCCAGCAGGACTAGCGGGGGGGCCGGGGAGCTGTTTTTT. Encoded protein: CASRTSGGAGELFF.